These 9 T cell receptor beta chains originate from one sample sequenced in a study of T cell responses to AZD1222 COVID-19 vaccine. Here immunoSEQ multiplex PCR was the method, and the copy in TCRdb shows in-frame clones only, minus some. This sample has 55,000 to 80,000 clones, with 80% to 90% found just once. This sample comprised peripheral blood, obtained 28 days after the second AZD1222 dose. Receptors originate from an adult who received the AZD1222 COVID-19 vaccine.

The chain is built from TRBV18 and TRBJ2-2; D not resolved. This CDR3 is built from 12 residues. The germline V gene encodes CDR1 KGHSH and CDR2 LQKENI. V lost 4 bases, J lost 2 bases, and 2 bases lay in between. The CDR3, as DNA: TGTGCCAGCTCACGAAACACCGGGGAGCTGTTTTTT. Protein product: CASSRNTGELFF.

This chain connects TRBV12-3 or TRBV12-4 to TRBJ1-5; D is unclear. The germline V and J ends were trimmed by 6 bases and 7 bases, with 13 bases remaining between them. CDR3 size: 13 residues. The CDR3 here is CASRLNTKQPQHF. Written as DNA, the CDR3 is TGTGCCAGCAGGCTTAATACTAAACAGCCCCAGCATTTT.

The chain employs TRBV7-3 and TRBJ1-5; D is possibly TRBD1 (5 bases). Germline V CDR1 and CDR2: SGHTA, FQGTGA. Trimming left V 5 bases short and J 4 bases short, with 9 bases between. The CDR3 sequence is 13 residues long. Here the CDR3 reads CASSTGPNQPQHF. CDR3 DNA: TGTGCCAGCAGCACGGGACCTAATCAGCCCCAGCATTTT.

The chain links TRBV27 to TRBJ2-2; TRBD1 agrees at 8 bases. Unmatched junction bases numbered 8, after V lost 7 bases and J lost 1 base. The germline V gene has CDR1 MNHEY and CDR2 SMNVEV (reference sequence). This CDR3 region has 16 residues. The CDR3 DNA is TGTGCCAGCACCTTATCCGGGACAGGGAACACCGGGGAGCTGTTTTTT. This gives the protein CASTLSGTGNTGELFF.

The chain carries TRBV7-6 and TRBJ2-3; maybe TRBD2 (5 bases). The CDR3 contains 15 residues. V was trimmed by 0 bases and J by 1 base, leaving 8 bases between them. Germline V CDR1 and CDR2: SGHVS, FNYEAQ. The CDR3 coding sequence is TGTGCCAGCAGCTTAGCGGGAGACCGCACAGATACGCAGTATTTT. This sequence encodes CASSLAGDRTDTQYF.

The chain carries TRBV19 and TRBJ1-5; D remains unclear. Germline lookup yields CDR1 LNHDA and CDR2 SQIVND (reference sequence). The CDR3 length is 15 residues. V lost 3 bases and J 2 bases, leaving 11 bases between the germline ends. DNA of the CDR3: TGTGCCAGTAGTATCGTGGCAGGAGGCAATCAGCCCCAGCATTTT. It is translated as CASSIVAGGNQPQHF.

The chain combines TRBV9 with TRBJ1-5; no reliable D call. V was shortened by 0 bases and J by 8 bases, with 9 bases between the two germline ends. The CDR3 extends over 13 amino acids. Germline CDR1 SGDLS, CDR2 YYNGEE. The CDR3 nucleotides are TGTGCCAGCAGCGTAGGGGGTTCAGAGCCCCAGCATTTT. Its protein product is CASSVGGSEPQHF. The full variable domain, with the rest looked up from reference TRBV9 and TRBJ1-5, is DSGVTQTPKHLITATGQRVTLRCSPRSGDLSVYWYQQSLDQGLQFLIQYYNGEERAKGNILERFSAQQFPDLHSELNLSSLELGDSALYFCASSVGGSEPQHFGDGTRLSIL.

The chain combines TRBV19 with TRBJ1-1; maybe TRBD1 (6 bases). CDR1 LNHDA and CDR2 SQIVND come from the germline V gene (reference sequence). Trimming removed 9 bases at V and 2 bases at J, with 16 bases between. The CDR3 has 14 residues. CDR3 amino acids: CASHWGTLNTEAFF. The CDR3 DNA reads TGTGCCAGCCACTGGGGGACACTTAACACTGAAGCTTTCTTT.

The chain's CDR3 is CATSRGGIGYGYTF. The CDR3 DNA reads TGTGCCACCAGCAGAGGGGGGATCGGCTATGGCTACACCTTC. J is TRBJ1-2 and V is TRBV15; D is possibly TRBD1 (5 bases). The CDR3 sequence is 14 residues long. V lost 1 base, J lost 4 bases, and 10 bases lay in between. Germline V CDR1 and CDR2: LNHNV, YYDKDF (reference sequence).